This TCR beta chain is drawn from a study of T cells in localized non-small cell lung cancer. Findings and caveats of the study: Investigators sequenced only a single tumor region, leaving heterogeneity possible. A median of approximately 50 of the top 100 tumor clones appeared in adjacent lung, which was paired and uninvolved. Uninvolved adjacent lung, not tumor, had the highest T cell clonality. A denser population of T cells in blood accompanied longer overall survival.

This clone has just a few counts. Antigen: not known. TCRdb's copy holds only in-frame clones and misses some; the assay was immunoSEQ multiplex PCR. The sample has about 53,000 clones, roughly 83% seen once. The sequence came from a man between 35 and 75 years old with stage III lung adenocarcinoma. Sequencing was performed on peripheral blood mononuclear cells, taken before any cancer treatment.

CDR3 sequence (DNA): TGCGCCAGCAGTTGGTCGGGCAATCAGCCCCAGCATTTT. Protein: CASSWSGNQPQHF. The chain carries TRBV5-1 and TRBJ1-5; D is undetermined. CDR1 and CDR2 from the germline V gene are SGHRS and YFSETQ. The CDR3 contains 13 residues. V was trimmed by 5 bases and J by 2 bases, leaving 8 bases between them.